The clone carrying this T cell receptor (beta chain) was found a few times. The antigen remains unidentified. TCRdb redid the calling of the 5' RACE reads with MiXCR, one entry per CDR3 protein. The table lists 200,000 to 250,000 distinct CDR3 sequences, approximately 7% of them singletons, with roughly 3.4% in the top ten. The sample is drawn from a study of identical twins. The study, taken as a whole, reports: Excess sharing between twins was weaker in beta out-of-frame sequences.

V was shortened by 3 bases and J by 7 bases, with 19 bases between the two germline ends. The germline gives CDR1 LGHDT, CDR2 YNNKEL (reference sequence). There are 15 residues in the CDR3. This sample also appeared in a second study, on yellow fever vaccine responses in identical twins.

The source material was memory (CD45RO+) T cells sorted from blood. The receptor was derived from a woman aged 18 to 35 in good health. The chain couples TRBV3-1 to TRBJ2-7, with a weak D call TRBD1 (6 bases). CDR3 region: CASSQDRRPDREQYV. CDR3 coding DNA: TGTGCCAGCAGCCAGGACAGACGGCCAGATAGGGAGCAGTACGTC.